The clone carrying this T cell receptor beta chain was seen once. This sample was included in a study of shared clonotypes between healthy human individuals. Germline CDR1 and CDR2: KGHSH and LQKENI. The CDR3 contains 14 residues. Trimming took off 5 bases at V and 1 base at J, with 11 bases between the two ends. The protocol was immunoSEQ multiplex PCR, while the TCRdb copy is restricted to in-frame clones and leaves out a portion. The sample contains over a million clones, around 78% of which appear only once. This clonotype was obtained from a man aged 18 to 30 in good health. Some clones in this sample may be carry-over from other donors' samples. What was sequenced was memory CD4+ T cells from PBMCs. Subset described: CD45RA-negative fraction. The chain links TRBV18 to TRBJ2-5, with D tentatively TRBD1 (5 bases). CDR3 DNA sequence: TGTGCCAGCTCAGAACAGGCCTCCCAAGAGACCCAGTACTTC. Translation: CASSEQASQETQYF.